The source of this T cell receptor (beta chain) is a study of cytomegalovirus exposure and HLA in healthy donors. Study results and caveats: Sequencing artifact likely explains a cluster of highly shared sequence variants. Presence/absence analyses treated sequencing depth as roughly uniform across donors. A list of approximately 160 TCR beta chains associated with cytomegalovirus was given.

There are 15 residues in the CDR3. The germline V gene has CDR1 SGHNT and CDR2 YYREEE (reference sequence). With V trimmed by 3 bases and J by 5 bases, 6 bases remained unmatched. With regard to this clone: No antigen is known for it.

Researchers ran the PCR with 60 Vbeta and 13 Jbeta primers. The repertoire was sequenced with immunoSEQ multiplex PCR; TCRdb's copy has only in-frame clones and lacks some. Of about 120,000 clones listed, roughly three quarters are singletons. The sample was PBMCs. The chain recombines TRBV5-4 with TRBJ2-1, with 9 nucleotides matching TRBD2. The receptor was isolated from a woman under 30 in good health and CMV-seronegative. As DNA, the CDR3 is TGTGCCAGCAGCTCCCAGGGACTAGCCGACAATGAGCAGTTCTTC. Its translation is CASSSQGLADNEQFF.